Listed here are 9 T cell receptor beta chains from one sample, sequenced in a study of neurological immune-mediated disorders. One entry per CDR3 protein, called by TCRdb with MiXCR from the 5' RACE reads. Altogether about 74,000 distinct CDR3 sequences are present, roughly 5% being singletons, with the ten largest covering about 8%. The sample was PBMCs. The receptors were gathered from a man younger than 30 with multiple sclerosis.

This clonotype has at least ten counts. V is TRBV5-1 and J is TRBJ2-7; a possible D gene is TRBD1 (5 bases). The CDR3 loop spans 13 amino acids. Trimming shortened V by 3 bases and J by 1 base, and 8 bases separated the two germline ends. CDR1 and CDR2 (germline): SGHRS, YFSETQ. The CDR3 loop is CASSSGPSYEQYF. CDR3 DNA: TGCGCCAGCAGCTCAGGGCCATCCTACGAGCAGTACTTC. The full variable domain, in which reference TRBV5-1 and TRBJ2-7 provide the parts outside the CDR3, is KAGVTQTPRYLIKTRGQQVTLSCSPISGHRSVSWYQQTPGQGLQFLFEYFSETQRNKGNFPGRFSGRQFSNSRSEMNVSTLELGDSALYLCASSSGPSYEQYFGPGTRLTVT.

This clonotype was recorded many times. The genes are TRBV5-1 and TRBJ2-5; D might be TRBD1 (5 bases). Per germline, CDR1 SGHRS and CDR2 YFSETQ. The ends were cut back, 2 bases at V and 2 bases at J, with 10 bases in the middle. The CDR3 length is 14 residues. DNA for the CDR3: TGCGCCAGCAGCTTAGGACACTCGCAAGAGACCCAGTACTTC. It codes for CASSLGHSQETQYF. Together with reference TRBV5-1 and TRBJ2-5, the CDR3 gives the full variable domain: KAGVTQTPRYLIKTRGQQVTLSCSPISGHRSVSWYQQTPGQGLQFLFEYFSETQRNKGNFPGRFSGRQFSNSRSEMNVSTLELGDSALYLCASSLGHSQETQYFGPGTRLLVL.

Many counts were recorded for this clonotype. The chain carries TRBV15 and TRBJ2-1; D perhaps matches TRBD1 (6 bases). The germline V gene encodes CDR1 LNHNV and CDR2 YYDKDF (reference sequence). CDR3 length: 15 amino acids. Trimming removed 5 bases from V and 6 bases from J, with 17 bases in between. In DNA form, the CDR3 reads TGTGCCACCAGCGGAGTAGCAGGGGCCTCCAATGAGCAGTTCTTC. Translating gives CATSGVAGASNEQFF.

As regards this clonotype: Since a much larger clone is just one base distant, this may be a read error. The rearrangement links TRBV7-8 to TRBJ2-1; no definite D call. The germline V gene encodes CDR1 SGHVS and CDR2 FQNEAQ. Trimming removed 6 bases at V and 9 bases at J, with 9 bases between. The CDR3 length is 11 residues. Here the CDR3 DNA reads TGTGCCAGCAGATTTGACACTGAGCAGTTCTTC. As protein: CASRFDTEQFF.

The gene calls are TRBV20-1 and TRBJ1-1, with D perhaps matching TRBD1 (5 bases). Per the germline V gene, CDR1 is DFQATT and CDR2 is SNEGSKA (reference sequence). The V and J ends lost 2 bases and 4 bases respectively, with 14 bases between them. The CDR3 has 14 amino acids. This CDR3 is CSARFGGSVTEAFF. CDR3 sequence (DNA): TGCAGTGCTAGATTCGGGGGATCGGTCACTGAAGCTTTCTTT.

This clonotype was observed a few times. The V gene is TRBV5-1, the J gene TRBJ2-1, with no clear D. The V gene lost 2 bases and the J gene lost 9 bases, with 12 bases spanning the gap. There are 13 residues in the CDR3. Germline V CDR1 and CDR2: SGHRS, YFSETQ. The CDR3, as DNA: TGCGCCAGCAGCTTCCTCGGAGATTTTGAGCAGTTCTTC. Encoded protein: CASSFLGDFEQFF.

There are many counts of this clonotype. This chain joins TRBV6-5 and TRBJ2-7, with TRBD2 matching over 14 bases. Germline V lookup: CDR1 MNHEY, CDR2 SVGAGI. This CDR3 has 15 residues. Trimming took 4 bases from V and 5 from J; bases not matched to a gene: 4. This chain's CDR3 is CASSWGLAGANEQYF. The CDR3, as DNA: TGTGCCAGCAGTTGGGGACTAGCGGGAGCCAACGAGCAGTACTTC.

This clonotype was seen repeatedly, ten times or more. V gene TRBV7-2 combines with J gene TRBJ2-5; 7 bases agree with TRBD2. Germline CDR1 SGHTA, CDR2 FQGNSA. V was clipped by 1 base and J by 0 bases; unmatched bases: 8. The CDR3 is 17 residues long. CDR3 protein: CASSLVRGAGYQETQYF. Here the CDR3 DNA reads TGTGCCAGCAGCTTAGTTCGTGGAGCGGGGTACCAAGAGACCCAGTACTTC.

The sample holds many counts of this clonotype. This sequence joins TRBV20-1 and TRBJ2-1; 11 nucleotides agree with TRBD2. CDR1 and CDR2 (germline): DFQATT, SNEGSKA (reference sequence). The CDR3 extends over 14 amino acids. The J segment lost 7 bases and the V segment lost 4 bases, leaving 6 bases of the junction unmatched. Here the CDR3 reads CSAKLAGDHNEQFF. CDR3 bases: TGCAGTGCTAAACTAGCGGGGGACCATAATGAGCAGTTCTTC.